The clone carrying this TCR beta chain was seen repeatedly, ten times or more. The source of the sample is a study of blood T cells in healthy people across ages. CDR1 is MNHEY and CDR2 is SVGEGT in the germline V gene. There are 14 residues in the CDR3. Primed by a sample-barcoded 5' primer and a J-beta primer mix, a second PCR proceeded for roughly 7 to 11 cycles. Via MiXCR, TCRdb re-called the 5' RACE reads, giving one row per CDR3 protein. The sample holds almost 550,000 distinct CDR3 sequences, about 25% seen once. These data are also associated with another study on T cells of mothers and their children. That study reports: From each mother came over 8 million TCR beta CDR3 reads, and from each child came a few million.

The clonotype was recovered from a boy aged 5-17 years in good health. The sequenced sample was blood. This chain uses TRBV6-2 or TRBV6-3 with TRBJ2-5; D is perhaps TRBD1 (6 bases). TRBJ2-7 explains the end of the DNA better; the J call may be wrong. The CDR3 DNA reads TGTGCCAGCAGTCGACAGGACCCCCTGGACGAGCAGTACTTC. It encodes CASSRQDPLDEQYF.